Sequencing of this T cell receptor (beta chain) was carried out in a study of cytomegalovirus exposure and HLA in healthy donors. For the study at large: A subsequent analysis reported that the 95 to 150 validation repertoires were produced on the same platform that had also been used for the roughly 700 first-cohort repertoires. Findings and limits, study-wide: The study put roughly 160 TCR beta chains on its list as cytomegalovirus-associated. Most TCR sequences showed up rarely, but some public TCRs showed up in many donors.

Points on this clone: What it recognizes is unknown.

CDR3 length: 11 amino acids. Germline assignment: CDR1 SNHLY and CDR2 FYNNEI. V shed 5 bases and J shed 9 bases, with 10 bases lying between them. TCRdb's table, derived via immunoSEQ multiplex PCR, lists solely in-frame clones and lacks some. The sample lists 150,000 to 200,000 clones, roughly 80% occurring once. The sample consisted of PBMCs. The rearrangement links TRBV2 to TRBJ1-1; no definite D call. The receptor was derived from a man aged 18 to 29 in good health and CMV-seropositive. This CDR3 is CASSPEYQAFF. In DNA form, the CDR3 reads TGTGCCAGCAGTCCAGAATATCAAGCTTTCTTT.